The 17 T cell receptor beta chains below come from one sample, sequenced in a study of blood T cell repertoires in COVID-19. Some clones are missing from TCRdb's copy, which holds only in-frame ones; the method was immunoSEQ multiplex PCR. The sample lists 490,000 or so clones, 85% to 90% occurring once. Sequencing used PBMCs or T cells enriched from blood (not recorded which). Every receptor here comes from a woman in her forties who had recovered from COVID-19.

This clone appeared a few times. The chain joins TRBV6-6 to TRBJ1-1, with 8 nucleotides matching TRBD1. Germline V CDR1 and CDR2: MNHNY, SVGAGI (reference sequence). The CDR3 length is 15 residues. V dropped 4 bases and J dropped 4; count of bases not matched to a gene: 8. The CDR3 DNA reads TGTGCCAGCAGTTCGGTAGGACAGGGTGGCACTGAAGCTTTCTTT. Translated, it gives CASSSVGQGGTEAFF.

CDR3 in amino acids: CAILRGLASNTGELFF. Written as DNA, the CDR3 is TGTGCCATCTTAAGAGGACTAGCGAGCAACACCGGGGAGCTGTTTTTT. The chain recombines TRBV10-3 with TRBJ2-2, with TRBD2 identical over 9 bases. This CDR3 spans 16 amino acids. V shed 8 bases, J shed 2 bases, and the junction held 9 bases outside the gene matches. Germline CDR1 reads ENHRY; CDR2 reads SYGVKD.

The chain links TRBV10-3 to TRBJ1-1; 12 bases align to TRBD1. CDR3 length: 15 residues. Germline CDR1 ENHRY, CDR2 SYGVKD. V lost 4 bases, J lost 5 bases, and 5 bases stayed unmatched. For the CDR3, the DNA is TGTGCCATCAGTGCACCGGGACAGGGGGCTACTGAAGCTTTCTTT. Amino acid sequence: CAISAPGQGATEAFF.

This chain uses TRBV2 with TRBJ1-1; 7 nucleotides match TRBD1. The junction had 10 bases not matched to a gene; V was cut back by 6 bases and J by 6 bases. Germline V lookup: CDR1 SNHLY, CDR2 FYNNEI. The CDR3 contains 14 residues. CDR3 bases: TGTGCCAGCAGAATGGACAGGCCGGGGGCTGAAGCTTTCTTT. Its translation: CASRMDRPGAEAFF.

CDR3 amino acids: CASSTRDRGGQETQYF. CDR3 in DNA: TGTGCCAGCAGCACCCGGGACCGCGGGGGCCAAGAGACCCAGTACTTC. The chain employs TRBV21-1 and TRBJ2-5; the table's D call TRBD2 went unverified against the DNA. TRBV21-1 has pseudogene status. This CDR3 region has 16 residues.

V gene TRBV4-1 combines with J gene TRBJ2-7; D is undetermined. CDR3 length: 13 residues. CDR1 is MGHRA, CDR2 YSYEKL, per germline. The V and J ends lost 3 bases and 3 bases respectively, with 9 bases between them. CDR3 region: CASSHRAFYEQYF. As DNA, the CDR3 is TGCGCCAGCAGCCACCGCGCTTTCTACGAGCAGTACTTC.

V is TRBV27 and J is TRBJ1-1; tentatively, D is TRBD1 (6 bases). Germline V gives CDR1 MNHEY, CDR2 SMNVEV (reference sequence). V was pared by 5 bases and J by 14 bases, with 15 bases between. The CDR3 is 11 amino acids. CDR3 region: CASSLGQNEFF. The CDR3 DNA reads as TGTGCCAGCAGTCTGGGACAAAACGAGTTCTTT.

This rearrangement joins TRBV27 to TRBJ2-7; D remains ambiguous. The CDR3 spans 15 residues. Germline lookup yields CDR1 MNHEY and CDR2 SMNVEV (reference sequence). V was trimmed by 4 bases and J by 5 bases, leaving 18 bases between them. The CDR3 bases are TGTGCCAGCAGTTCTCCCGTGGAGTCTGGAAACGAGCAGTACTTC. Encoded protein: CASSSPVESGNEQYF.

This sequence joins TRBV5-5 and TRBJ2-1, with no clear D. The CDR3 is made up of 15 amino acids. V lost 0 bases and J 0 bases, leaving 7 bases between the germline ends. Germline V gene lookup returns CDR1 SGHKS and CDR2 YYEKEE (reference sequence). The CDR3 DNA reads TGTGCCAGCAGCTTGGTCTTCAGCTCCTACAATGAGCAGTTCTTC. Protein sequence: CASSLVFSSYNEQFF.

V usage is TRBV15 and J usage is TRBJ1-2, with D uncertain. The CDR3 is 13 amino acids. Germline CDR1 is LNHNV and CDR2 is YYDKDF (reference sequence). Trimming cost V 1 base and J 6 bases, with 9 bases left between them. This chain's CDR3 is CATSRVRHNGYTF. As DNA, the CDR3 is TGTGCCACCAGCAGAGTCAGGCACAATGGCTACACCTTC.

This chain connects TRBV6-6 to TRBJ2-1, with D uncertain. The CDR3 has 15 amino acids. CDR1 MNHNY and CDR2 SVGAGI come from the germline V gene (reference sequence). V lost 0 bases and J 3 bases, leaving 9 bases between the germline ends. CDR3 DNA sequence: TGTGCCAGCAGTTACTCGTCATTAGACTACAATGAGCAGTTCTTC. Translated, it gives CASSYSSLDYNEQFF.

The chain uses TRBV7-2 and TRBJ1-2; D call uncertain. This CDR3 is built from 14 residues. The germline V gene has CDR1 SGHTA and CDR2 FQGNSA. V lost 1 base to trimming and J lost 2 bases, with 8 bases between them. The CDR3 reads CASSLGSSNYGYTF. The CDR3 DNA sequence: TGTGCCAGCAGCTTAGGTAGCTCGAACTATGGCTACACCTTC.

The J gene is TRBJ2-7, the V gene TRBV19, with 7 bases lining up with TRBD2. The germline V gene has CDR1 LNHDA and CDR2 SQIVND (reference sequence). The length of the CDR3 is 15 residues. J gave up 2 bases and V 5 bases, and 9 bases lay outside the gene matches. The CDR3 nucleotides are TGTGCCAGTAGTCTGATCGGGGGGATGACCTACGAGCAGTACTTC. Its translation is CASSLIGGMTYEQYF.

This chain links TRBV18 with TRBJ1-4; TRBD1 aligns across 7 bases. This CDR3 region has 12 residues. Per the germline V gene, CDR1 is KGHSH and CDR2 is LQKENI. The ends lost 11 bases at V and 5 bases at J; junction bases unmatched: 5. CDR3: CAGGTANEKLFF. As DNA, the CDR3 is TGTGCCGGCGGGACAGCAAATGAAAAACTGTTTTTT.

CDR3 in DNA: TGCGCCAGCAGTCCGGGGGACAGGACGTACTATGGCTACACCTTC. Its translation is CASSPGDRTYYGYTF. The J gene is TRBJ1-2, the V gene TRBV10-1; 8 bases are a match to TRBD1. V gave up 5 bases and J gave up 3 bases; unmatched junction bases: 8. Germline CDR1 is WNHNN and CDR2 is SYGVQD (reference sequence). This CDR3 region has 15 residues.

The V and J genes are TRBV7-8 and TRBJ2-1, with 9 bases identical to TRBD2. CDR1 and CDR2 from the germline V gene are SGHVS and FQNEAQ. This CDR3 is built from 15 residues. V dropped 3 bases and J dropped 7; count of bases not matched to a gene: 7. The CDR3 DNA reads TGTGCCAGCAGCTTTCCTCTAGCGGGGTGGAATGAGCAGTTCTTC. It translates to CASSFPLAGWNEQFF.

The V call is TRBV7-9, the J call TRBJ2-7; maybe TRBD2 (6 bases). CDR1 is SEHNR, CDR2 FQNEAQ, per germline (reference sequence). Deletions cut 1 base from V and 0 bases from J, with 10 bases between. The CDR3 runs to 15 residues. As DNA, the CDR3 is TGTGCCAGCAGCTTAGTTAGCGGCCTCTCCTACGAGCAGTACTTC. Amino acids: CASSLVSGLSYEQYF.